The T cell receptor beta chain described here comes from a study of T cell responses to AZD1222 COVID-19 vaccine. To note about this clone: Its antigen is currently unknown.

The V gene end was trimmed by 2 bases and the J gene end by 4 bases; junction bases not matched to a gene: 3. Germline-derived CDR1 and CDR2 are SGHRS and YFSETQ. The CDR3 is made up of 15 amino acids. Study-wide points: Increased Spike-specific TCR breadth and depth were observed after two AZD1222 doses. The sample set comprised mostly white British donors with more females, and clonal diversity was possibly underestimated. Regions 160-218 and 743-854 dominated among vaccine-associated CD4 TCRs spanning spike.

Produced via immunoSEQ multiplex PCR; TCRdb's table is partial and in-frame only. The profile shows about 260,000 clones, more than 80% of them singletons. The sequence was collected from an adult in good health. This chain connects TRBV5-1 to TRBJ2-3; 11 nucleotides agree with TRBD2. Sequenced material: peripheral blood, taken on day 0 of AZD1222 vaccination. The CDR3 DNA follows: TGCGCCAGCAGCTTTCTAGCGGGGGGACCAGATACGCAGTATTTT. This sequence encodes CASSFLAGGPDTQYF.